This is a list of T cell receptor beta chains from one sample in a study of shared clonotypes between healthy human individuals. Sequencing was performed with immunoSEQ multiplex PCR; in TCRdb, only in-frame clones are kept and a portion is missing. This sample has more than 900,000 clones, with 70% to 80% found just once. The sequenced sample was memory CD4+ T cells from PBMCs. These receptor sequences come from a man younger than 35 in good health. Some clones in this sample may be carry-over from other donors' samples. Both conserved end residues are part of each CDR3. A D gene is named only where the DNA matches it firmly. Size values are once, few and many counts, or a class for expanded clones, and some rows have none.

>TRBD2|-|TRBJ2-7|TRBV10-3
TGTGCCATCAGTGACCGACTAGCGGGAGGGCCTTACGAGCAGTACTTC
CAISDRLAGGPYEQYF
>-|-|TRBJ2-7|TRBV11-2
TGTGCCAGCAGCATAACAGGGATACACTACGAGCAGTACTTC
CASSITGIHYEQYF
>TRBD2|few|TRBJ2-5|TRBV4-2
TGTGCCAGCAGCCCCTTGATAGCGGGTTACCAAGAGACCCAGTACTTC
CASSPLIAGYQETQYF
>-|-|TRBJ2-1|TRBV7-8
TGTGCCAGCAGAGAACTCCGGGACCCATACAATGAGCAGTTCTTC
CASRELRDPYNEQFF
>TRBD1|-|TRBJ1-1|TRBV15
TGTGCCACCAGCTCGTCGACAGGGGTAAAAGCTTTCTTT
CATSSSTGVKAFF
>-|-|TRBJ2-5|TRBV28
TGTGCCAGCAGTCTGGGGGAGACCCAGTACTTC
CASSLGETQYF
>-|-|TRBJ2-1|TRBV19
TGTGCCAGTAGTCATTTGCGCCCGAATGAGCAGTTCTTC
CASSHLRPNEQFF
>TRBD1|-|TRBJ1-1|TRBV19
TGTGCCAGTAGTATCTGGACAGGAGTTGAAGCTTTCTTT
CASSIWTGVEAFF
>TRBD1|-|TRBJ1-2|TRBV11-2
TGTGCCAGCAGCTCGAAAGAGGGGGCTGGCTACACCTTC
CASSSKEGAGYTF
>TRBD1|once|TRBJ2-1|TRBV5-4
TGTGCCAGCAGCTTAGGACAGGGTATCGGCAATGAGCAGTTCTTC
CASSLGQGIGNEQFF
>-|-|TRBJ2-3|TRBV2
TGTGCCATCCGGGACCTCACAGATACGCAGTATTTT
CAIRDLTDTQYF
>-|-|TRBJ1-5|TRBV18
TGTGCCAGCTCCCCCGCAGGGGATCAGCCCCAGCATTTT
CASSPAGDQPQHF
>-|-|TRBJ2-5|TRBV5-4
TGTGCCAGCAGCCAAGGTGGTGGGTACCAAGAGACCCAGTACTTC
CASSQGGGYQETQYF
>TRBD1|-|TRBJ2-7|TRBV15
TGTGCCACCAGCCGGGGCCTTGACAGGGGCGAGCAGTACTTC
CATSRGLDRGEQYF
>TRBD2|-|TRBJ2-1|TRBV6-4
TGTGCCAGCAGTCAAGCGGGAGGGCCCAATGAGCAGTTCTTC
CASSQAGGPNEQFF
>TRBD1|once|TRBJ2-5|TRBV5-1
TGCGCCAGCAGTCAGGACAGGGTAGGGGAGACCCAGTACTTC
CASSQDRVGETQYF
>TRBD1|few|TRBJ1-4|TRBV28
TGTGCCAGCAGTCTCTACAGGGGGCCGGCTAATGAAAAACTGTTTTTT
CASSLYRGPANEKLFF
>-|-|TRBJ2-5|TRBV30
TGTGCCTGGAGTCAACTGAGAGGGGCGCTAGAGACCCAGTACTTC
CAWSQLRGALETQYF
>-|-|TRBJ2-3|TRBV5-1
TGCGCCAGCAGCTTGGCTGCGGATTTGGAGTCAGATACGCAGTATTTT
CASSLAADLESDTQYF
>TRBD1|-|TRBJ1-4|TRBV5-4
TGTGCCAGCAGCTTGGACCCCGGACAGGGTTTAGGAAAACTGTTTTTT
CASSLDPGQGLGKLFF
>-|-|TRBJ1-1|TRBV30
TGTGCCGGGAGGGTGGGGGTCGACACTGAAGCTTTCTTT
CAGRVGVDTEAFF
>-|-|TRBJ2-5|TRBV5-1
TGCGCCAGCAGCTTGAATCGGGAGACCCAGTACTTC
CASSLNRETQYF
>TRBD2|once|TRBJ2-7|TRBV4-2
TGTGCCAGCAGCCAAGGCCGGTCGAGCGGGGGCTACGAGCAGTACTTC
CASSQGRSSGGYEQYF
>TRBD1|-|TRBJ1-2|TRBV5-6
TGTGCCAGCAGCCAAACCTGGACAGGGGGTAACTATGGCTACACCTTC
CASSQTWTGGNYGYTF
>-|-|TRBJ2-3|TRBV4-2
TGTGCCAGCAGCCAAGCGGTCAGGGGCGCAGATACGCAGTATTTT
CASSQAVRGADTQYF
>-|-|TRBJ2-2|TRBV9
TGTGCCAGCAGCGTAGTCGGGGAGAGGGGGGAGCTGTTTTTT
CASSVVGERGELFF
>TRBD2|-|TRBJ2-3|TRBV4-1
TGCGCCAGCAGCCAGCCGACTAGCGATCGCACAGATACGCAGTATTTT
CASSQPTSDRTDTQYF
>TRBD1|many|TRBJ1-4|TRBV28
TGTGCCAGCAGTTCGACCGGTCGGACAGGCCTTGAAAAACTGTTTTTT
CASSSTGRTGLEKLFF
>TRBD2|-|TRBJ2-3|TRBV5-8
TGTGCCAGCAGCCCAAGGACTAGCGGGAGGGGAGATACGCAGTATTTT
CASSPRTSGRGDTQYF
>-|-|TRBJ2-3|TRBV11-2
TGTGCCAGCAGCTCCGTCAAGGGCCCAAAAGATACGCAGTATTTT
CASSSVKGPKDTQYF
>TRBD1|-|TRBJ2-3|TRBV6-5
TGTGCCAGCAGTTACGATAACAGGGGAGATACGCAGTATTTT
CASSYDNRGDTQYF
>-|-|TRBJ2-5|TRBV5-1
TGCGCCAGCAGCTTGTTGCAGGGGTCCGTGGACGGGACCCAGTACTTC
CASSLLQGSVDGTQYF
>-|-|TRBJ2-2|TRBV21-1
TGTGCCAGCAGCACCCGCCGACCTGGGACGAACACCGGGGAGCTGTTTTTT
CASSTRRPGTNTGELFF
>-|-|TRBJ1-1|TRBV11-2
TGTGCCAGCAGCCAGGCCGCTGGTTGGGTCACTGAAGCTTTCTTT
CASSQAAGWVTEAFF
>TRBD1|-|TRBJ1-1|TRBV7-9
TGTGCCAGCAGCAAGACGACAGGGGCGATGAACACTGAAGCTTTCTTT
CASSKTTGAMNTEAFF
>TRBD1|-|TRBJ1-3|TRBV29-1
TGCAGCGTTGGTGAGGGGGCTATTGGAAACACCATATATTTT
CSVGEGAIGNTIYF
>-|-|TRBJ2-4|TRBV28
TGTGCCAGCAGTTTAGCGGGTACGGACATTCAGTACTTC
CASSLAGTDIQYF
>-|-|TRBJ1-1|TRBV7-9
TGTGCCAGCAGCTTAGGACAGTTCAGCACTGAAGCTTTCTTT
CASSLGQFSTEAFF
>-|-|TRBJ1-2|TRBV21-1
TGTGCCAGCAGCAATCGGTGCCGCTATGGCTACACCTTC
CASSNRCRYGYTF
>TRBD1|-|TRBJ1-5|TRBV19
TGTGCCAGTAGTCCTAAAACCGGCAGGGGGAGCCAGCCCCAGCATTTT
CASSPKTGRGSQPQHF
>TRBD2|few|TRBJ2-1|TRBV19
TGTGCCAGTAGTATTCCTAGCGGGAGCGATGAGCAGTTCTTC
CASSIPSGSDEQFF
>-|-|TRBJ1-1|TRBV7-9
TGTGCCAGCAGCTTAGTAGTCAATGCGCAAGAAGCTTTCTTT
CASSLVVNAQEAFF
>-|-|TRBJ1-5|TRBV18
TGTGCCAGCTCACCCTCATTGAATCAGCCCCAGCATTTT
CASSPSLNQPQHF
>-|-|TRBJ2-3|TRBV19
TGTGCCAGTACCCCTGAGACAGGCACAGATACGCAGTATTTT
CASTPETGTDTQYF
>-|-|TRBJ1-5|TRBV28
TGTGCCAGCACCCGTGGCAGGGGTTACCAGCCCCAGCATTTT
CASTRGRGYQPQHF
>-|few|TRBJ1-1|TRBV18
TGTGCCAGCTCACCACAGGGAGGGGTGAACACTGAAGCTTTCTTT
CASSPQGGVNTEAFF
>TRBD2|many|TRBJ2-1|TRBV5-8
TGTGCCAGCTGCGCCGGGACTAGCGTGTCTATGGAGCAGTTCTTC
CASCAGTSVSMEQFF
>TRBD2|-|TRBJ2-1|TRBV28
TGTGCCAGCAGTTCCTGGTCGGGAGGCTCCTACAATGAGCAGTTCTTC
CASSSWSGGSYNEQFF
>-|-|TRBJ2-2|TRBV4-2
TGTGCCAGCAGCCAAGATATCCTTTTGCACGTGGGGTCCGGGGAGCTGTTTTTT
CASSQDILLHVGSGELFF
>-|-|TRBJ2-5|TRBV2
TGTGCCAGCAGTGAATTAGTGGGGGGTCCAGAGACCCAGTACTTC
CASSELVGGPETQYF
>-|once|TRBJ1-2|TRBV6-1
TGTGCCAGCAGGGCCAAGTTCAACGGAAACTATGGCTACACCTTC
CASRAKFNGNYGYTF
>-|once|TRBJ2-3|TRBV29-1
TGCAGCGTTGAAATAATAGGAGTTCGGGATACGCAGTATTTT
CSVEIIGVRDTQYF
>TRBD1|many|TRBJ1-2|TRBV7-2
TGTGCCAGCAGCTTAGCGGCCGGGGGACAGAGCTATGGCTACACCTTC
CASSLAAGGQSYGYTF
>-|-|TRBJ2-7|TRBV7-2
TGTGCCAGCAGCCCGCGGGCTAGTCTGGGTGAGCAGTACTTC
CASSPRASLGEQYF
>-|-|TRBJ2-7|TRBV5-6
TGTGCCAGCAGCCTATGGCGGCCGCCACCCTCCTACGAGCAGTACTTC
CASSLWRPPPSYEQYF
>-|few|TRBJ2-7|TRBV18
TGTGCCAGCTCACTCCAAGGACTCGGCGGGGAGCAGTACTTC
CASSLQGLGGEQYF
>-|-|TRBJ2-3|TRBV19
TGTGCCAGTATTAAACCAACAGATACGCAGTATTTT
CASIKPTDTQYF
>-|-|TRBJ2-2|TRBV21-1
TGTGCCAGCAGCAGCCCGGCCGGGGAGCTGTTTTTT
CASSSPAGELFF
>-|-|TRBJ2-5|TRBV5-1
TGCGCCAGCAGCCCACAGATGGGGGAGACCCAGTACTTC
CASSPQMGETQYF
>TRBD2|-|TRBJ2-3|TRBV28
TGTGCCAGCAAGTTAAGTGGGGACTACCTCACAGATACGCAGTATTTT
CASKLSGDYLTDTQYF